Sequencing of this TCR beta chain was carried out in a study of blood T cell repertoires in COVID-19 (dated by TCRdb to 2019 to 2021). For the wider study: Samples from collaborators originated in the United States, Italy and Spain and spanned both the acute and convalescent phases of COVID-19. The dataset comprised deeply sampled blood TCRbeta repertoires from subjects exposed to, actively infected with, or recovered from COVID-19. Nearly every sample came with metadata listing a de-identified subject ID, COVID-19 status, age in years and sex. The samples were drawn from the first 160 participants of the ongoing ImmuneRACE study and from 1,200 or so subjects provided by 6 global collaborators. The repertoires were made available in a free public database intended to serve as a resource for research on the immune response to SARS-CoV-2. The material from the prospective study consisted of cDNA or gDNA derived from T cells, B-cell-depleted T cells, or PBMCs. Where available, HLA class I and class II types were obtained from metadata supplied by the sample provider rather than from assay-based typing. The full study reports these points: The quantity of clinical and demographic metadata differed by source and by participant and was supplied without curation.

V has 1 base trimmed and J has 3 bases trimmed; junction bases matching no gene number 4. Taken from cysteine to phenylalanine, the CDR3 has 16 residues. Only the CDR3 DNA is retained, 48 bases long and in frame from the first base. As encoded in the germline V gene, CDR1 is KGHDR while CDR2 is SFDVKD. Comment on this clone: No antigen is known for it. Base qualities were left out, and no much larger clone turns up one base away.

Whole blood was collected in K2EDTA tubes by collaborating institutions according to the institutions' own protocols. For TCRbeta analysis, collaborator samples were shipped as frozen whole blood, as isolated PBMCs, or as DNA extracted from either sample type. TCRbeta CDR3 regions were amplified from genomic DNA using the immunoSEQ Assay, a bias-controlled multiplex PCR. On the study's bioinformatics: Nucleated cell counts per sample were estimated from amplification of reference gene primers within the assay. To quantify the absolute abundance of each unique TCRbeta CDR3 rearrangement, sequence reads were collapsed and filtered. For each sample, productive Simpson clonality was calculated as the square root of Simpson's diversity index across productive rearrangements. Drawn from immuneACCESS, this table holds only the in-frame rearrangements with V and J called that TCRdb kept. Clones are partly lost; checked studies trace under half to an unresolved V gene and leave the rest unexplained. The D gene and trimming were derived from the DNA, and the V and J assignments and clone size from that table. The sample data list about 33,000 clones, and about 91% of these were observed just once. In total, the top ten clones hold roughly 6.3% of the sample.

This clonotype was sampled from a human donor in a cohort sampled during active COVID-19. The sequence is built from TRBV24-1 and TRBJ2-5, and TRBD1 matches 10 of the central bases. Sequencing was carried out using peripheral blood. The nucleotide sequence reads TGTGCCACCAGTGATTTTGGACAGGGGGGAAAAGAGACCCAGTACTTC. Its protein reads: CATSDFGQGGKETQYF.